This record looks at one T cell receptor (beta chain) sequence and its context. Its antigen is undetermined. The sample belongs to a study of PD-1 blockade in classical Hodgkin lymphoma. Notes on the study in general: Diminished baseline TCR diversity has been reported in newly diagnosed patients relative to healthy donors. Complete responders' diversity at baseline resembled that of newly diagnosed patients. After ASCT, patients who started nivolumab under 1 year later were excluded.

Each patient relapsed following autologous stem cell transplantation, and prior brentuximab vedotin exposure differed. Reported best responses ranged across complete response, partial response or progressive disease. Germline V gene sequence: CDR1 MDHEN, CDR2 SYDVKM. V was trimmed by 6 bases and J by 3 bases, leaving 14 bases between them. The CDR3 extends over 14 amino acids. TCRdb's copy holds only in-frame clones and misses some; the assay was immunoSEQ multiplex PCR. The top ten clones hold about 2.8% of a sample with some 96,000 clones, around nine tenths of them seen once. This TCR was sampled from a human donor with classical Hodgkin lymphoma. The sequenced sample was peripheral blood mononuclear cells (PBMCs), obtained at baseline. The chain links TRBV28 to TRBJ1-2, with D possibly TRBD1 on 6 matching bases. This CDR3 is CASSQRTEYYGYTF. The DNA of the CDR3 is TGTGCCAGCAGCCAGAGGACAGAGTACTATGGCTACACCTTC.